The 22 T cell receptor beta chains given below trace back to one sample, sequenced in a study of spatial heterogeneity in lung cancer. Time point in this sample: sample taken at primary tumor resection. TCRdb called the 5' RACE reads again in MiXCR, with one record for every CDR3 protein. The sample lists nearly 550 distinct CDR3 sequences, approximately 10% occurring once. Sequencing used normal lung tissue next to the tumor, obtained at surgery. Every receptor here comes from a female donor with early-stage non-small cell lung cancer.

In its sample, this clonotype is large. Little can be read into the size of this beta chain, an off-target read in a library designed for alpha chains. This chain links TRBV21-1 with TRBJ2-1; the table's D call, TRBD2, has no DNA check behind it. TRBV21-1 is termed a pseudogene. The CDR3 is 16 residues long. CDR3 residues: CASSKVTGALLDEQFF. The DNA of the CDR3 is TGTGCCAGCAGCAAAGTAACGGGGGCCCTCTTGGATGAGCAGTTCTTC.

This clonotype was recorded a few times. This beta chain appears as a stray read in a library generated for alpha chains; its size is not informative. This chain uses TRBV5-1 with TRBJ2-3; 8 bases map to TRBD2. From germline, CDR1 is SGHRS and CDR2 YFSETQ. Trimming cost V 4 bases and J 4 bases; bases outside gene matches: 5. The length of the CDR3 is 14 residues. As DNA, the CDR3 is TGCGCCAGCAGCATAAGCGGGGGCGCAGATACGCAGTATTTT. Protein sequence: CASSISGGADTQYF.

By proportion, this clonotype is large. In a library made to pick up alpha chains, this beta chain is a stray read with a size that means little. The genes are TRBV20-1 and TRBJ2-1; 9 bases map to TRBD2. V shed 0 bases, J shed 5 bases, and the junction held 5 bases outside the gene matches. CDR1 is DFQATT and CDR2 is SNEGSKA in the germline V gene (reference sequence). This CDR3 has 15 amino acids. The chain's CDR3 is CSARDLAGSHNEQFF. The CDR3 nucleotides read TGCAGTGCTAGAGATCTAGCGGGGTCCCACAATGAGCAGTTCTTC.

This clonotype ranks as hyperexpanded. Because this beta chain is a stray read in a library intended to capture alpha chains, its abundance should not be given much weight. V and J are TRBV28 and TRBJ2-7; D not resolved. Between the trimmed V and J ends, which lost 6 bases and 0 bases, there was a span of 9 bases. This CDR3 is 13 amino acids long. Germline loops: CDR1 MDHEN, CDR2 SYDVKM. The CDR3 DNA reads TGTGCCAGCAGCCTCACCCCCTCCTACGAGCAGTACTTC. The encoded protein is CASSLTPSYEQYF.

By share, this clonotype counts as large. Little can be read into the size of this beta chain, an off-target read in a library designed for alpha chains. This chain joins TRBV5-1 and TRBJ2-5; TRBD1 agrees at 9 bases. The CDR3 sequence is 15 residues long. Trimming removed 1 base from V and 5 bases from J; junction bases left unmatched: 6. Germline V gene data show CDR1 as SGHRS and CDR2 as YFSETQ. CDR3 bases: TGCGCCAGCAGCTTGCGGACAGGGGCCGGGGAGACCCAGTACTTC. Protein sequence: CASSLRTGAGETQYF.

Notes on this clonotype: A library prepared for alpha chains yielded this beta chain as an off-target read; its size is of little meaning. This chain joins TRBV20-1 and TRBJ2-7; 7 bases are a match to TRBD2. The CDR3 contains 13 residues. Germline V gene sequence: CDR1 DFQATT, CDR2 SNEGSKA (reference sequence). Unmatched junction bases numbered 7, after V lost 6 bases and J lost 2 bases. The CDR3 spells CSAATGGTYEQYF. The CDR3 DNA reads as TGCAGTGCAGCTACGGGAGGTACCTACGAGCAGTACTTC.

This clonotype rates as hyperexpanded (1% or more). This beta chain lies outside the target of a library built for alpha chains; its clone size means little. This chain links TRBV7-6 with TRBJ2-4, with 12 bases identical to TRBD2. Germline V gene sequence: CDR1 SGHVS, CDR2 FNYEAQ. With 2 bases clipped from V and 6 bases from J, the junction kept 11 bases outside the gene matches. The CDR3 runs 18 residues. CDR3 sequence reads: CASSLSGPSGGAANIQYF. In DNA form, the CDR3 reads TGTGCCAGCAGCTTAAGCGGCCCTAGCGGGGGGGCCGCAAACATTCAGTACTTC.

As for this clonotype: This beta chain is an off-target read within a library intended for alpha chains, so its frequency means little. This sequence joins TRBV5-5 and TRBJ2-3; 7 positions agree with TRBD2. The J segment lost 4 bases and the V segment lost 2 bases, leaving 13 bases of the junction unmatched. This CDR3 spans 17 amino acids. Per germline, CDR1 SGHKS and CDR2 YYEKEE (reference sequence). CDR3 sequence reads: CASSFSPAGITADTQYF. In nucleotides, the CDR3 is TGTGCCAGCAGCTTCTCCCCAGCGGGGATAACGGCAGATACGCAGTATTTT.

In regard to this clonotype: Because the library targeted alpha chains, this beta chain is an off-target read whose size means little. This sequence joins TRBV11-2 and TRBJ1-4; possibly TRBD1 for D (6 bases). Germline CDR1 and CDR2: SGHAT and FQNNGV. CDR3 size: 18 residues. Trimming cost V 0 bases and J 7 bases, with 21 bases left between them. The CDR3 coding sequence is TGTGCCAGCAGCTTAGATCTGGGGCGAAGGGGGAGGAGTGAAAAACTGTTTTTT. It encodes CASSLDLGRRGRSEKLFF.

This clonotype is judged large. In a library made to pick up alpha chains, this beta chain is a stray read with a size that means little. CDR3 bases: TGCGCCAGCAGAGAAGGTGGCACAGATACGCAGTATTTT. Encoded protein: CASREGGTDTQYF. The chain couples TRBV5-1 to TRBJ2-3, with unresolved D. The ends were cut back, 5 bases at V and 1 base at J, with 8 bases in the middle. The CDR3 has 13 residues. The V gene's germline CDR1 is SGHRS and CDR2 YFSETQ.

This clonotype is labeled large. This beta chain is off target for a library built for alpha chains, so its abundance means little. V usage is TRBV7-6 and J usage is TRBJ2-3, with D perhaps being TRBD1 or TRBD2 (5 bases each). The CDR3 has 16 residues. The germline CDR1 and CDR2 sequences are SGHVS and FNYEAQ. V was trimmed by 1 base and J by 4 bases, leaving 15 bases between them. The DNA for the CDR3 is TGTGCCAGCAGCTTAGGAGAGGTGAGGGGTGCAGATACGCAGTATTTT. Translated: CASSLGEVRGADTQYF.

In its sample, this clonotype ranks as large (0.1 to 1%). With the library built for alpha chains, this beta chain is off target and its frequency is not meaningful. The chain couples TRBV29-1 to TRBJ1-3; weak D call: TRBD1 (5 bases). The ends were cut back, 7 bases at V and 2 bases at J, with 12 bases in the middle. Germline V lookup: CDR1 SQVTM, CDR2 ANQGSEA. This CDR3 region has 13 residues. DNA of the CDR3: TGCAGCGGGGGAGAAGGGGCTGGAAACACCATATATTTT. Its protein is CSGGEGAGNTIYF.

This clonotype rates as medium-sized. A library made for alpha chains picked up this beta chain off target, so its size means little. V gene TRBV20-1 combines with J gene TRBJ2-7; tentatively, D is TRBD1 (6 bases). Germline CDR1 and CDR2: DFQATT and SNEGSKA (reference sequence). The CDR3 is made up of 13 amino acids. Trimming pared 4 bases from V and 7 bases from J, leaving 17 bases between. CDR3 sequence (DNA): TGCAGTGCTATATATTCAGGGGTCGGAGAGCAGTACTTC. It yields the protein CSAIYSGVGEQYF.

By sample fraction, this clonotype is large (0.1 to 1%). Little can be read into the size of this beta chain, an off-target read in a library designed for alpha chains. V is TRBV30 and J is TRBJ1-4; D possibly corresponds to TRBD1 (5 bases). The V and J ends lost 0 bases and 6 bases respectively, with 11 bases between them. This CDR3 comprises 14 residues. The germline V gene has CDR1 GTSNPN and CDR2 SVGIG (reference sequence). The CDR3 bases are TGTGCCTGGAGTGTGGGGGTGGGGGATGAAAAACTGTTTTTT. Translation: CAWSVGVGDEKLFF.

By share, this clonotype ranks as medium-sized. Little can be read into the size of this beta chain, an off-target read in a library designed for alpha chains. V is TRBV12-3 or TRBV12-4 and J is TRBJ2-7; 10 bases agree with TRBD1. Unmatched junction bases numbered 12, after V lost 5 bases and J lost 5 bases. The CDR3 has 16 residues. The DNA of the CDR3 is TGTGCCAGCAGTCACGGACAGGGGGGACGTGTGCACGAGCAGTACTTC. Translated: CASSHGQGGRVHEQYF.

This clonotype is large in the sample. The library was prepared for alpha chains; this beta chain is a stray read, so its frequency means little. The gene calls are TRBV7-8 and TRBJ2-7, with D perhaps given as TRBD1 or TRBD2 (5 bases each). V lost 5 bases, J lost 2 bases, and 13 bases lay in between. Looked up from germline, CDR1 is SGHVS and CDR2 is FQNEAQ. The CDR3 contains 14 residues. CDR3 loop: CASSPRDQTYEQYF. DNA of the CDR3: TGTGCCAGCAGCCCCCGGGACCAAACCTACGAGCAGTACTTC.

A note on this clonotype: This beta chain is a stray read from a library made for alpha chains; its abundance is not meaningful. The V call is TRBV29-1, the J call TRBJ2-7; 8 nucleotides line up with TRBD1. The CDR3 totals 14 residues. The V gene end was trimmed by 4 bases and the J gene end by 12 bases; junction bases not matched to a gene: 17. Germline loops: CDR1 SQVTM, CDR2 ANQGSEA. The CDR3 DNA is TGCAGCGTTGGGGCCATTGGACAGGGTTTGTCGCTGTACTTC. Amino acids: CSVGAIGQGLSLYF.

This clonotype counts as large (0.1 to 1%). This beta chain is an unintended read in a library built for alpha chains; its size means little. The rearrangement links TRBV29-1 to TRBJ2-1, with D possibly matching TRBD2 (5 bases). The CDR3 runs 14 residues. The germline V gene has CDR1 SQVTM and CDR2 ANQGSEA. V was pared by 2 bases and J by 0 bases, with 8 bases between. CDR3 residues: CSVERDSSYNEQFF. CDR3 nucleotide sequence: TGCAGCGTTGAACGGGATAGCTCCTACAATGAGCAGTTCTTC.

This clonotype was counted a few times. This beta chain is a stray read from a library made for alpha chains; its abundance is not meaningful. The chain links TRBV19 to TRBJ1-5; D is unclear. Germline CDR1 LNHDA, CDR2 SQIVND (reference sequence). The CDR3 totals 12 residues. V dropped 6 bases and J dropped 3 bases, with 6 bases sitting between them. CDR3 sequence: CASRPNNQPQHF. The CDR3 nucleotides are TGTGCCAGTAGGCCGAACAATCAGCCCCAGCATTTT. Full variable domain (outside the CDR3, taken from reference TRBV19 and TRBJ1-5): DGGITQSPKYLFRKEGQNVTLSCEQNLNHDAMYWYRQDPGQGLRLIYYSQIVNDFQKGDIAEGYSVSREKKESFPLTVTSAQKNPTAFYLCASRPNNQPQHFGDGTRLSIL.

This clonotype was counted only a few times. This beta chain is off target for a library built for alpha chains, so its abundance means little. The gene calls are TRBV18 and TRBJ2-1; 8 bases fit TRBD1. The germline gives CDR1 KGHSH, CDR2 LQKENI. V shed 3 bases and J 7 bases; nucleotides not matched to a gene: 11. The CDR3 is made up of 16 amino acids. The CDR3 bases are TGTGCCAGCTCACCCGACCGCGGACAGGGTAAGAATGAGCAGTTCTTC. Translation: CASSPDRGQGKNEQFF.

This clonotype has a handful of counts. This beta chain slipped into a library made for alpha chains as a stray read, so its size is not meaningful. The chain employs TRBV7-9 and TRBJ1-3; the match to TRBD1 covers 12 bases. After removal of 3 bases from V and 0 bases from J, the junction contained 9 bases not matched to a gene. This CDR3 has 19 amino acids. Germline lookup yields CDR1 SEHNR and CDR2 FQNEAQ (reference sequence). The CDR3 nucleotides are TGTGCCAGCAGCTTGGGGACAGGGGGCCTTTATTCCTCTGGAAACACCATATATTTT. Its translation is CASSLGTGGLYSSGNTIYF.

This clonotype was observed a few times. Since it is a stray read in a library aimed at alpha chains, this beta chain has a size that is not meaningful. This rearrangement joins TRBV4-1 to TRBJ2-5; a weak D match, TRBD2 (6 bases). The CDR3 spans 16 residues. V was cut by 4 bases and J by 0 bases, with 15 bases left in between. Germline V gene sequence: CDR1 MGHRA, CDR2 YSYEKL. The CDR3 protein is CASSPAGGANQETQYF. CDR3 nucleotide sequence: TGCGCCAGCAGCCCGGCCGGGGGAGCCAACCAAGAGACCCAGTACTTC.